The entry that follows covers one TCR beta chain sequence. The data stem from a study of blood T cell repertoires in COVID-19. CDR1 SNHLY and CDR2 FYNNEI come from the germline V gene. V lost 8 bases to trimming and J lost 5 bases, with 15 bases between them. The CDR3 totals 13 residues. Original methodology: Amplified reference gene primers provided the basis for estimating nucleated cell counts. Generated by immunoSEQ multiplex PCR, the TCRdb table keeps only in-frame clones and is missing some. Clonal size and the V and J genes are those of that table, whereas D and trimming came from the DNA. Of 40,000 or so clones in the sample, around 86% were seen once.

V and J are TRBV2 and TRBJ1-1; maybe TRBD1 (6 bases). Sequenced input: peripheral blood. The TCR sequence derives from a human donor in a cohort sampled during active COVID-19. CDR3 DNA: TGTGCCAGCGATACAGGGTCTGGGACTGAAGCTTTCTTT. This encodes CASDTGSGTEAFF.